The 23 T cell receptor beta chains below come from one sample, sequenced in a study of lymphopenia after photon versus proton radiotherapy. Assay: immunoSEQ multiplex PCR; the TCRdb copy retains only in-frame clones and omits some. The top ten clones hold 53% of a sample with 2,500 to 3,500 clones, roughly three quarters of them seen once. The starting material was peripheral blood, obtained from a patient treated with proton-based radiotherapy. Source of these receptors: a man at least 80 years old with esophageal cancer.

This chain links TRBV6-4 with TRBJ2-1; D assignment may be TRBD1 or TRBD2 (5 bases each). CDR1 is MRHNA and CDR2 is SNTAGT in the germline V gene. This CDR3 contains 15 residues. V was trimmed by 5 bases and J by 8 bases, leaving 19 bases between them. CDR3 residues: CASSTGTQGRDEQFF. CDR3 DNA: TGTGCCAGCAGTACCGGGACGCAAGGTAGGGATGAGCAGTTCTTC.

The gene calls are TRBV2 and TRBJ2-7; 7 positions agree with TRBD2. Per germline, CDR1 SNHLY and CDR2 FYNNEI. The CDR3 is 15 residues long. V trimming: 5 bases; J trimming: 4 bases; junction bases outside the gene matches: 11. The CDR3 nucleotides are TGTGCCAGCAGTCTTAGGGAGGGTGGAGGGTACGAGCAGTACTTC. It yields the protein CASSLREGGGYEQYF. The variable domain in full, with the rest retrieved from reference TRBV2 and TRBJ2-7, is EPEVTQTPSHQVTQMGQEVILRCVPISNHLYFYWYRQILGQKVEFLVSFYNNEISEKSEIFDDQFSVERPDGSNFTLKIRSTKLEDSAMYFCASSLREGGGYEQYFGPGTRLTVT.

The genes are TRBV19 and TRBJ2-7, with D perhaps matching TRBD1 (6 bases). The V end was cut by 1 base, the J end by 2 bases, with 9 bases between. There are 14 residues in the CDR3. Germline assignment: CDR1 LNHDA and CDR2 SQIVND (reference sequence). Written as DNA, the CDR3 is TGTGCCAGTAGTATAGCACAGGGCCCCTACGAGCAGTACTTC. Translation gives CASSIAQGPYEQYF. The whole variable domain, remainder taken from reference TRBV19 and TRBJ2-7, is DGGITQSPKYLFRKEGQNVTLSCEQNLNHDAMYWYRQDPGQGLRLIYYSQIVNDFQKGDIAEGYSVSREKKESFPLTVTSAQKNPTAFYLCASSIAQGPYEQYFGPGTRLTVT.

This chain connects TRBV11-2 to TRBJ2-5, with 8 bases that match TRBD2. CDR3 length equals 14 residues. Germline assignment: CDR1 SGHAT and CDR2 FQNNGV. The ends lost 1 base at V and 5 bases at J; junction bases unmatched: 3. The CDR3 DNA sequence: TGTGCCAGCAGCTTAGGAGCGGGAGCGGAGACCCAGTACTTC. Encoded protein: CASSLGAGAETQYF.

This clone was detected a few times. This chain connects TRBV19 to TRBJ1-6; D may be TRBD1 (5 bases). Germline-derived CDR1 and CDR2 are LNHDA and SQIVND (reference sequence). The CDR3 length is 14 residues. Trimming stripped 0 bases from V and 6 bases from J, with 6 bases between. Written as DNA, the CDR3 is TGTGCCAGTAGTATAGAGGGACTTAATTCACCCCTCCACTTT. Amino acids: CASSIEGLNSPLHF.

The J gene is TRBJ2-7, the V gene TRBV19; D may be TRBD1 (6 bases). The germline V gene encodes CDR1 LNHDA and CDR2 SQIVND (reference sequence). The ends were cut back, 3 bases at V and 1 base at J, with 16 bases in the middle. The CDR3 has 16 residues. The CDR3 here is CASSIGLGQGSYEQYF. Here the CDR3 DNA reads TGTGCCAGTAGTATCGGTTTGGGGCAGGGGTCCTACGAGCAGTACTTC.

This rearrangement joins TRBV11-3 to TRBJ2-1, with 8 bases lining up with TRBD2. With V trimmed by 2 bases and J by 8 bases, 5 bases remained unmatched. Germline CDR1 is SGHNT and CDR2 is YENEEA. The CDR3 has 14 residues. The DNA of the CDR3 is TGTGCCAGCAGCTTACGGGAGGGAGTTTATGAGCAGTTCTTC. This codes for CASSLREGVYEQFF.

In nucleotides, the CDR3 is TGTGCCACCATCCCGGCACAGAACACTGAAGCTTTCTTT. This codes for CATIPAQNTEAFF. The gene calls are TRBV28 and TRBJ1-1; D unclear. V was trimmed by 10 bases and J by 1 base, leaving 13 bases between them. In germline, CDR1 is MDHEN, CDR2 SYDVKM. The CDR3 runs to 13 residues.

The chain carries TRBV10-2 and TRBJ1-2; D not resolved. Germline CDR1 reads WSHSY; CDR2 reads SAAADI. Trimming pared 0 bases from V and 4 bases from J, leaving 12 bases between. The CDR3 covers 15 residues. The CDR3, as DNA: TGCGCCAGCAGTGAGTCGATGCAGCGAACCTATGGCTACACCTTC. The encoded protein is CASSESMQRTYGYTF.

The DNA of the CDR3 is TGTGCCAGCAGCTTAGTTCAACGGGACCAATGGAGCACTGAAGCTTTCTTT. This translates into CASSLVQRDQWSTEAFF. The V and J genes are TRBV11-1 and TRBJ1-1; a weak D match, TRBD1 (5 bases). CDR3 size: 17 residues. V lost 1 base, J lost 4 bases, and 19 bases lay in between. Germline CDR1 reads SGHAT; CDR2 reads FQDESV (reference sequence).

CDR3 amino acids: CASSLEIGSSYNSPLHF. CDR3 nucleotide sequence: TGTGCCAGCAGCTTAGAGATCGGGAGCTCCTATAATTCACCCCTCCACTTT. The rearrangement links TRBV11-3 to TRBJ1-6; D is undetermined. Germline CDR1 is SGHNT and CDR2 is YENEEA. The V end was cut by 0 bases, the J end by 0 bases, with 9 bases between. The CDR3 extends over 17 amino acids.

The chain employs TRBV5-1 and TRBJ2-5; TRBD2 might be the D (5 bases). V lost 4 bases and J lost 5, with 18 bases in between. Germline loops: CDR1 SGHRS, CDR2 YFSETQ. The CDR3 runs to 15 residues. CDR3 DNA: TGCGCCAGCAGCCCCCGCCCAGAGGGTCGGGAGACCCAGTACTTC. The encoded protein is CASSPRPEGRETQYF.

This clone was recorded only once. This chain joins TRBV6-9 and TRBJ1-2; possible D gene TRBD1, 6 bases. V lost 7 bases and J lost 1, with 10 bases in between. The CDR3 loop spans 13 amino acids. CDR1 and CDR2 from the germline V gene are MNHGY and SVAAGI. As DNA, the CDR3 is TGTGCCAGCACCCCAGGGGTTAACTATGGCTACACCTTC. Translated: CASTPGVNYGYTF.

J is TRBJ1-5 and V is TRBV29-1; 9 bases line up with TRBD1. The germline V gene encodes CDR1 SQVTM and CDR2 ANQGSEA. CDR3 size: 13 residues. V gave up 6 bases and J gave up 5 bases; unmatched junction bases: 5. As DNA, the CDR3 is TGCAGCGTGAGGGACAGGGACGATCAGCCCCAGCATTTT. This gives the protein CSVRDRDDQPQHF.

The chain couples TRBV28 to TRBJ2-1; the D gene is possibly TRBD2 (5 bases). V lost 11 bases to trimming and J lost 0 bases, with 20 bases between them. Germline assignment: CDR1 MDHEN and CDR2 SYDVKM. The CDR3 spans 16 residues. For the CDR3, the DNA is TGTGCCGCGAAGGCGGCTAGCAGGCTCTCCTACAATGAGCAGTTCTTC. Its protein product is CAAKAASRLSYNEQFF.

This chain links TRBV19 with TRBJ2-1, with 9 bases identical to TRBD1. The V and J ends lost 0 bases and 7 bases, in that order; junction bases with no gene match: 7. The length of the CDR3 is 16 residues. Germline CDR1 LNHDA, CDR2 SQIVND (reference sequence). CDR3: CASSIDLGTGTNEQFF. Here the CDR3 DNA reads TGTGCCAGTAGTATAGATCTCGGGACAGGGACGAATGAGCAGTTCTTC.

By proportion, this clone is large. CDR3: CASRTGGNYEQYF. DNA of the CDR3: TGTGCCAGCCGGACAGGGGGCAACTACGAGCAGTACTTC. The chain uses TRBV6-1 and TRBJ2-7, with TRBD1 matching 11 bases. CDR1 is MNHNS and CDR2 is SASEGT in the germline V gene. V lost 8 bases, J lost 3 bases, and 3 bases stayed unmatched. This CDR3 is built from 13 residues.

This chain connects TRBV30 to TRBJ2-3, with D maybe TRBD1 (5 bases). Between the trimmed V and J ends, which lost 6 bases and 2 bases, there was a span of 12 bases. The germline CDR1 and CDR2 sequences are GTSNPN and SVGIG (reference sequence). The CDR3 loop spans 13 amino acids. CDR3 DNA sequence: TGTGCCTGTAGAAGGGGTAACACAGATACGCAGTATTTT. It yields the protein CACRRGNTDTQYF.

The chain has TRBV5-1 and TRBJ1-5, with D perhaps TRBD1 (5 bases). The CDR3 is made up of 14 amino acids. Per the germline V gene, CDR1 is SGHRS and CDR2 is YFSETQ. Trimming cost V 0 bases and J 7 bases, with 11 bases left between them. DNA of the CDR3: TGCGCCAGCAGCTTGGTATGGGGACTACAGCCCCAGCATTTT. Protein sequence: CASSLVWGLQPQHF.

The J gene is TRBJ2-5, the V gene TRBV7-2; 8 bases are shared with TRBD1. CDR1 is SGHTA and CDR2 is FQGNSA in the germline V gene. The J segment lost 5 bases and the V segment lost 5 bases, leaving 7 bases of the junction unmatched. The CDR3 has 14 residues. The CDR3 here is CASSPGQGVETQYF. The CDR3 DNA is TGTGCCAGCAGCCCTGGACAGGGAGTGGAGACCCAGTACTTC.

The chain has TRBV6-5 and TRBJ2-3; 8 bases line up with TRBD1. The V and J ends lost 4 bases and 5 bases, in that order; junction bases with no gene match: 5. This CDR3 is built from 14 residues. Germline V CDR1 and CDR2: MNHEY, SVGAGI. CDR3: CASSLTGAVDTQYF. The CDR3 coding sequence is TGTGCCAGCAGTTTGACAGGGGCGGTAGATACGCAGTATTTT.

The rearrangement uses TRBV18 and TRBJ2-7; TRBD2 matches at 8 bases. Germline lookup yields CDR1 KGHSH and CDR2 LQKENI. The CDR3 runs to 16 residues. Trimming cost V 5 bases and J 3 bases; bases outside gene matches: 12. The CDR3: CASSGRSGSQNYEQYF. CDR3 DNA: TGTGCCAGCTCAGGGCGGAGCGGGAGTCAAAACTACGAGCAGTACTTC.

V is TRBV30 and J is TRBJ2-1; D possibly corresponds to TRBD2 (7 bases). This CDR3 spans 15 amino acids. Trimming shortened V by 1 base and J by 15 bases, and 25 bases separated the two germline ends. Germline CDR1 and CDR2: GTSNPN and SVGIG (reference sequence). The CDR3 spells CAWSEVENGRGPLFF. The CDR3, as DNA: TGTGCCTGGAGTGAGGTTGAAAACGGGCGGGGGCCCCTGTTCTTC.